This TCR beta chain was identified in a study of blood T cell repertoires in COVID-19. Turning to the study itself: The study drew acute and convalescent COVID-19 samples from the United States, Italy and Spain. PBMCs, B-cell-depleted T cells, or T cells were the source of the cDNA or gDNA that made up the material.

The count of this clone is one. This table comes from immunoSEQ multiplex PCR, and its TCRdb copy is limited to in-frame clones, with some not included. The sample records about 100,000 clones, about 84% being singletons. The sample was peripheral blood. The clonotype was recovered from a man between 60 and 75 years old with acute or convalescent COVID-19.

CDR3 DNA: TGTGCCAGTAGTTTCCCTGAGAGAAACTATGGCTACACCTTC. It specifies CASSFPERNYGYTF. The gene calls are TRBV19 and TRBJ1-2; D ambiguous. CDR3 length equals 14 residues. From germline, CDR1 is LNHDA and CDR2 SQIVND (reference sequence). Deletions cut 5 bases from V and 2 bases from J, with 12 bases between.